This entry features one T cell receptor beta chain sequence. In the authors' methods: Reference gene primer amplification gave estimated nucleated cell counts. TCRdb's copy holds only in-frame clones and misses some; the assay was immunoSEQ multiplex PCR. V and J calls and clone size are those listed in that table; D and trimming were worked out from the DNA. The repertoire includes about 70,000 clones, 85% to 90% of them detected once, and about 1.3% sits in the top ten. These data originate in a study of blood T cell repertoires in COVID-19. Across the whole study: From the United States, Italy and Spain came samples of acute and convalescent COVID-19.

The CDR3 consists of 14 residues. The germline V gene encodes CDR1 SGHRS and CDR2 YFSETQ. V lost 7 bases and J lost 7; bases outside the gene matches: 13. This receptor was taken from a human donor in a cohort sampled during active COVID-19. The V gene is TRBV5-1, the J gene TRBJ1-1, with TRBD1 identical over 7 bases. Sample: peripheral blood. The CDR3 protein is CASVPTGSGDEAFF. The CDR3 DNA sequence: TGCGCCAGCGTACCGACAGGGAGCGGAGATGAAGCTTTCTTT.